This T cell receptor beta chain was sequenced for a study of CD8 T cells in Susac syndrome. Study conclusions and caveats: The study recognized that the number of individuals in its TCR sequencing and HLA analysis was relatively small.

Sequencing of TCR beta was performed on blood CD8+ and CD4+ T cells. The study used treatment-naive patients who had stable or active relapsing-remitting disease as multiple sclerosis controls. Details on this clonotype: Its specificity is not known.

RNA totalling roughly 0.45 to 1 ug underwent reverse transcription with random hexamers. By means of immunoSEQ multiplex PCR, TCR beta CDR3 spanning 54 Vbeta and 13 Jbeta underwent amplification. TCRdb reprocessed the immunoSEQ multiplex PCR reads with MiXCR, giving one entry per CDR3 protein. The sample contains fewer than 150,000 distinct CDR3 sequences, about 93% of which appear only once. V was clipped by 1 base and J by 4 bases; unmatched bases: 7. The germline V gene has CDR1 SGHNT and CDR2 YYREEE (reference sequence). This CDR3 spans 17 amino acids. Sequenced: CD8+ T cells from PBMCs. This TCR was recovered from a human donor with multiple sclerosis. The J gene is TRBJ2-1, the V gene TRBV5-4, with 11 positions matching TRBD2. CDR3 nucleotides: TGTGCCAGCAGCTTGCAAACTAGCGGGGGAGAATACAATGAGCAGTTCTTC. Translating it yields CASSLQTSGGEYNEQFF.